This entry lists 30 T cell receptor beta chains sequenced from one sample in a study of blood T cell repertoires in COVID-19. The repertoire was sequenced with immunoSEQ multiplex PCR; TCRdb's copy has only in-frame clones and lacks some. The table includes approximately 390,000 clones, approximately 86% detected once. The material sequenced was PBMCs or T cells enriched from blood (not recorded which). The receptors derive from a woman in her 40s with acute COVID-19.

The rearrangement links TRBV11-2 to TRBJ1-2, with D perhaps matching TRBD1 (6 bases). This CDR3 region has 14 residues. Trimming cost V 1 base and J 3 bases, with 9 bases left between them. Germline-derived CDR1 and CDR2 are SGHAT and FQNNGV. CDR3 sequence (DNA): TGTGCCAGCAGCTTAGTACAGGGAGACTATGGCTACACCTTC. As protein: CASSLVQGDYGYTF.

V usage is TRBV9 and J usage is TRBJ1-2; tentative D call: TRBD1 (6 bases). Trimming took off 4 bases at V and 3 bases at J, with 19 bases between the two ends. CDR3 length: 16 residues. Germline-derived CDR1 and CDR2 are SGDLS and YYNGEE. This chain's CDR3 is CASSYRQATPYYGYTF. In DNA, the CDR3 is TGTGCCAGCAGCTACAGACAGGCCACCCCCTACTATGGCTACACCTTC.

The chain recombines TRBV30 with TRBJ1-3, with D possibly matching TRBD1 (6 bases). The CDR3 spans 16 residues. From germline, CDR1 is GTSNPN and CDR2 SVGIG (reference sequence). V was cut by 5 bases and J by 3 bases, with 20 bases left in between. The CDR3: CAWDRIGGAGGNTIYF. CDR3 coding DNA: TGTGCCTGGGATCGTATCGGGGGGGCTGGTGGAAACACCATATATTTT.

The V gene is TRBV6-5, the J gene TRBJ2-7; D is unclear. Germline V gene data show CDR1 as MNHEY and CDR2 as SVGAGI. The CDR3 is made up of 13 amino acids. V lost 6 bases and J 0 bases, leaving 9 bases between the germline ends. DNA for the CDR3: TGTGCCAGCAGCCACATGAACTCCTACGAGCAGTACTTC. Residues: CASSHMNSYEQYF.

The chain recombines TRBV13 with TRBJ1-2, with 9 bases fitting TRBD1. The germline V gene has CDR1 PRHDT and CDR2 FYEKMQ (reference sequence). V lost 5 bases, J lost 5 bases, and 9 bases stayed unmatched. There are 15 residues in the CDR3. CDR3: CASSHNRDREYGYTF. The CDR3 DNA is TGTGCCAGCAGCCACAACCGGGACAGGGAATATGGCTACACCTTC.

The chain carries TRBV4-1 and TRBJ2-1; 11 bases are a match to TRBD2. V gave up 1 base and J gave up 8 bases; unmatched junction bases: 10. This CDR3 has 17 amino acids. Germline CDR1 and CDR2: MGHRA and YSYEKL. The CDR3 spells CASSQGGLAAQGDEQFF. CDR3 DNA sequence: TGCGCCAGCAGCCAAGGGGGACTAGCGGCCCAGGGGGATGAGCAGTTCTTC.

CDR3 coding DNA: TGTGCCAGCAGCCAAGTTTATGTTGGAAACACCATATATTTT. Protein product: CASSQVYVGNTIYF. The chain joins TRBV14 to TRBJ1-3; D is undetermined. Trimming removed 1 base at V and 3 bases at J, with 7 bases between. Germline V lookup: CDR1 SGHDN, CDR2 FVKESK. The CDR3 loop spans 14 amino acids. The full variable domain, completed using reference TRBV14 and TRBJ1-3, is EAGVTQFPSHSVIEKGQTVTLRCDPISGHDNLYWYRRVMGKEIKFLLHFVKESKQDESGMPNNRFLAERTGGTYSTLKVQPAELEDSGVYFCASSQVYVGNTIYFGEGSWLTVV.

The chain joins TRBV7-8 to TRBJ1-2; D remains unclear. Germline V gene lookup returns CDR1 SGHVS and CDR2 FQNEAQ. Trimming pared 5 bases from V and 2 bases from J, leaving 9 bases between. The CDR3 is made up of 13 amino acids. In DNA form, the CDR3 reads TGTGCCAGCAGCAAGGAGGAGAACTATGGCTACACCTTC. It specifies CASSKEENYGYTF.

The chain combines TRBV2 with TRBJ1-4, with 10 bases that match TRBD1. The CDR3 runs to 14 residues. V shed 5 bases and J 7 bases; nucleotides not matched to a gene: 4. Germline-derived CDR1 and CDR2 are SNHLY and FYNNEI. The CDR3, as DNA: TGTGCCAGCAGTAGACAGGGGGCTGGTGAAAAACTGTTTTTT. This sequence encodes CASSRQGAGEKLFF.

The CDR3 DNA follows: TGTGCCAGCAGCCACGGGTACGAGCAGTACTTC. Its translation is CASSHGYEQYF. The chain recombines TRBV3-1 (or the pseudogene TRBV3-2) with TRBJ2-7; no clear D. Per germline, CDR1 LGHDT and CDR2 YNNKEL (reference sequence). The length of the CDR3 is 11 residues. V was cut by 3 bases and J by 4 bases, with 4 bases left in between.

This clone was picked up one time. The V gene is TRBV11-2, the J gene TRBJ1-1, with no clear D. Looked up from germline, CDR1 is SGHAT and CDR2 is FQNNGV. V was trimmed by 6 bases and J by 0 bases, leaving 17 bases between them. This CDR3 has 16 residues. The CDR3, as DNA: TGTGCCAGCAGTTCCCCTCGGGAGATTATGAACACTGAAGCTTTCTTT. Residues: CASSSPREIMNTEAFF.

The chain links TRBV29-1 to TRBJ1-1; 9 nucleotides match TRBD1. The CDR3 is 13 residues long. Per germline, CDR1 SQVTM and CDR2 ANQGSEA. Trimming took 4 bases from V and 3 from J; bases not matched to a gene: 3. The CDR3 sequence is CSVGTGDDTEAFF. The CDR3 DNA reads TGCAGCGTTGGGACAGGGGATGACACTGAAGCTTTCTTT.

V usage is TRBV27 and J usage is TRBJ1-4; 9 positions agree with TRBD1. This CDR3 contains 15 residues. V lost 6 bases to trimming and J lost 8 bases; unmatched junction nucleotides: 10. Germline-derived CDR1 and CDR2 are MNHEY and SMNVEV (reference sequence). CDR3 nucleotides: TGTGCCAGCAGGGACAGGGGAAGTCGAGGGGAAAAACTGTTTTTT. Its translation: CASRDRGSRGEKLFF.

The V gene is TRBV19, the J gene TRBJ2-7; no firm D call. V lost 4 bases and J 3 bases, leaving 10 bases between the germline ends. CDR3 size: 13 residues. Germline loops: CDR1 LNHDA, CDR2 SQIVND (reference sequence). CDR3 residues: CASSSRLGYEQYF. CDR3 bases: TGTGCCAGTAGTAGCCGACTTGGCTACGAGCAGTACTTC.

The rearrangement links TRBV2 to TRBJ2-5; D perhaps matches TRBD1 (6 bases). The V gene lost 9 bases and the J gene lost 1 base, with 15 bases spanning the gap. This CDR3 contains 14 residues. Germline CDR1 reads SNHLY; CDR2 reads FYNNEI. The CDR3 loop is CASKSGTLQETQYF. For the CDR3, the DNA is TGTGCCAGTAAATCCGGGACACTCCAAGAGACCCAGTACTTC.

V usage is TRBV9 and J usage is TRBJ2-7; 12 bases map to TRBD1. The CDR3 extends over 15 amino acids. The J segment lost 3 bases and the V segment lost 2 bases, leaving 3 bases of the junction unmatched. Looked up from germline, CDR1 is SGDLS and CDR2 is YYNGEE. CDR3 nucleotides: TGTGCCAGCAGCGTGGGACAGGGGGCTATCTACGAGCAGTACTTC. It specifies CASSVGQGAIYEQYF.

The chain links TRBV19 to TRBJ2-3; D unclear. This CDR3 region has 13 residues. CDR1 and CDR2 (germline): LNHDA, SQIVND (reference sequence). The V end was cut by 8 bases, the J end by 0 bases, with 9 bases between. The DNA of the CDR3 is TGTGCCAGTGGGTCCGGGAGCACAGATACGCAGTATTTT. It encodes CASGSGSTDTQYF.

This rearrangement joins TRBV7-6 to TRBJ1-6; no clear D gene. The CDR3 loop spans 16 amino acids. Looked up from germline, CDR1 is SGHVS and CDR2 is FNYEAQ. With 0 bases removed from V and 9 bases from J, the gap between germline ends came to 15 bases. The CDR3 protein is CASSLAIALRGSPLHF. Written as DNA, the CDR3 is TGTGCCAGCAGCTTAGCGATCGCCCTGCGGGGTTCACCCCTCCACTTT.

The rearrangement uses TRBV28 and TRBJ1-1; 7 bases map to TRBD1. Germline V gene sequence: CDR1 MDHEN, CDR2 SYDVKM. The trim removed 3 bases at V and 4 bases at J, leaving 11 bases unmatched. The CDR3 consists of 16 residues. CDR3 sequence reads: CASSFEHTGAATEAFF. The CDR3 nucleotides read TGTGCCAGCAGTTTCGAACACACAGGGGCCGCCACTGAAGCTTTCTTT.

The chain has TRBV5-4 and TRBJ1-1, with 7 bases fitting TRBD1. Germline V CDR1 and CDR2: SGHNT, YYREEE (reference sequence). Trimming took 4 bases from V and 0 from J; bases not matched to a gene: 12. This CDR3 contains 17 residues. The CDR3 bases are TGTGCCAGCAGCCGACAGCGGACAGGTACCATGAACACTGAAGCTTTCTTT. Protein sequence: CASSRQRTGTMNTEAFF.

The CDR3 loop is CASSVSGGSNSPLHF. The CDR3 nucleotides read TGTGCCAGCAGCGTGTCAGGGGGAAGTAATTCACCCCTCCACTTT. The chain couples TRBV9 to TRBJ1-6; 7 nucleotides match TRBD1. This CDR3 has 15 amino acids. V shed 2 bases, J shed 6 bases, and the junction held 5 bases outside the gene matches. Per germline, CDR1 SGDLS and CDR2 YYNGEE.

This chain connects TRBV6-5 to TRBJ2-2, with D tentatively TRBD1 (6 bases). Germline lookup yields CDR1 MNHEY and CDR2 SVGAGI. The CDR3 runs to 14 residues. V was clipped by 5 bases and J by 6 bases, with 13 bases between them. CDR3 amino acids: CASSPTGNPGELFF. As DNA, the CDR3 is TGTGCCAGCAGTCCAACAGGGAATCCCGGGGAGCTGTTTTTT.

The chain joins TRBV3-1 (or the pseudogene TRBV3-2) to TRBJ1-1; 7 bases agree with TRBD1. V shed 4 bases, J shed 6 bases, and the junction held 8 bases outside the gene matches. Germline-derived CDR1 and CDR2 are LGHDT and YNNKEL (reference sequence). The CDR3 spans 14 residues. The CDR3 region has the DNA TGTGCCAGCAGCCCTTTAGACAGGGAGGCTGAAGCTTTCTTT. Its protein is CASSPLDREAEAFF.

The chain joins TRBV12-3 or TRBV12-4 to TRBJ2-5, with D possibly being TRBD1 (6 bases). This CDR3 has 13 amino acids. The V end lost 7 bases, the J end lost 3 bases, and 12 bases lay between the germline ends. CDR3 amino acids: CASIGTPEETQYF. As DNA, the CDR3 is TGTGCCAGCATCGGGACACCCGAAGAGACCCAGTACTTC.

The chain has TRBV7-6 and TRBJ1-1, with 7 bases matching TRBD1. The V gene's germline CDR1 is SGHVS and CDR2 FNYEAQ. This CDR3 has 18 amino acids. The junction had 17 bases not matched to a gene; V was cut back by 5 bases and J by 2 bases. CDR3 nucleotides: TGTGCCAGCAGCCTTAAAAAACAAGACAGGGCTTCAAACACTGAAGCTTTCTTT. It is translated as CASSLKKQDRASNTEAFF.

The chain joins TRBV7-9 to TRBJ2-7; possibly TRBD1 for D (5 bases). V dropped 5 bases and J dropped 10 bases, with 12 bases sitting between them. Germline CDR1 is SEHNR and CDR2 is FQNEAQ (reference sequence). CDR3 length equals 11 residues. CDR3 sequence: CASSQGSDQYF. CDR3 DNA sequence: TGTGCCAGCAGCCAGGGTAGTGATCAGTACTTC.

The chain carries TRBV6-5 and TRBJ1-2; D possibly corresponds to TRBD1 (6 bases). V dropped 5 bases and J dropped 3 bases, with 10 bases sitting between them. The germline V gene encodes CDR1 MNHEY and CDR2 SVGAGI. CDR3 length: 13 amino acids. The CDR3 reads CASSRYRDYGYTF. The CDR3 region has the DNA TGTGCCAGCAGTCGTTACAGGGACTATGGCTACACCTTC.

The gene calls are TRBV9 and TRBJ1-1; D is ambiguous. V was trimmed by 0 bases and J by 6 bases, leaving 15 bases between them. The CDR3 loop spans 15 amino acids. In germline, CDR1 is SGDLS, CDR2 YYNGEE. As DNA, the CDR3 is TGTGCCAGCAGCGTAGAGGGCACGGGGAGGGCTGAAGCTTTCTTT. The encoded protein is CASSVEGTGRAEAFF.

A single count supports this clone. The chain recombines TRBV6-5 with TRBJ1-1, with 7 bases lining up with TRBD1. The germline V gene encodes CDR1 MNHEY and CDR2 SVGAGI. V was clipped by 0 bases and J by 10 bases; unmatched bases: 8. The CDR3 is 14 amino acids. CDR3 bases: TGTGCCAGCAGTTACTCGCAGGGGGGCCGGGGAGCTTTCTTT. It translates to CASSYSQGGRGAFF.

The CDR3 reads CATSRDSRRANEKLFF. In DNA, the CDR3 is TGTGCCACCAGCAGAGATTCGCGGAGGGCTAATGAAAAACTGTTTTTT. This rearrangement joins TRBV15 to TRBJ1-4; D gene uncertain. Trimming cost V 0 bases and J 3 bases, with 11 bases left between them. This CDR3 is built from 16 residues. Germline V gene data show CDR1 as LNHNV and CDR2 as YYDKDF (reference sequence).